Shown below are 26 T cell receptor beta chains from a single sample sequenced in a study of sequential checkpoint blockade in melanoma. Treatment defined: randomized to nivolumab then ipilimumab (arm A) or the reverse (arm B). The repertoire was sequenced with immunoSEQ multiplex PCR; TCRdb's copy has only in-frame clones and lacks some. The profile shows around 5,200 clones, around 79% of them singletons. Sequencing used CD8+ T cells sorted from blood (inferred from file names), obtained from a patient given nivolumab and ipilimumab in sequence. The receptors originated from a human donor with melanoma.

This clone is large. The chain links TRBV9 to TRBJ2-7, with 8 positions matching TRBD2. Trimming took 3 bases from V and 5 from J; bases not matched to a gene: 4. Germline V gene sequence: CDR1 SGDLS, CDR2 YYNGEE. There are 13 residues in the CDR3. The CDR3 DNA reads TGTGCCAGCAGCGAAGCGGGAGAGGACGAGCAGTACTTC. This encodes CASSEAGEDEQYF.

The sample holds one count of this clone. The V and J genes are TRBV29-1 and TRBJ1-2; no firm D call. Per germline, CDR1 SQVTM and CDR2 ANQGSEA. V gave up 3 bases and J gave up 1 base, with 9 bases separating them. The CDR3 runs to 13 residues. CDR3 nucleotide sequence: TGCAGCGTTGATGTGAGCTTTAACTATGGCTACACCTTC. This encodes CSVDVSFNYGYTF.

The chain recombines TRBV29-1 with TRBJ2-5; D perhaps matches TRBD2 (5 bases). There are 13 residues in the CDR3. Trimming took 3 bases from V and 1 from J, leaving 9 bases between them. Germline values: CDR1 SQVTM, CDR2 ANQGSEA. The chain's CDR3 is CSVDGIPQETQYF. The CDR3 bases are TGCAGCGTTGACGGGATACCCCAAGAGACCCAGTACTTC.

V and J are TRBV29-1 and TRBJ2-5; TRBD1 is a possible D gene (7 bases). CDR1 SQVTM and CDR2 ANQGSEA come from the germline V gene. The CDR3 sequence is 14 residues long. The V end was cut by 6 bases, the J end by 4 bases, with 18 bases between. CDR3 sequence reads: CSVPRGGGGETQYF. The CDR3 region has the DNA TGCAGCGTCCCCCGAGGAGGGGGCGGAGAGACCCAGTACTTC.

This clone appeared once. The chain has TRBV4-1 and TRBJ2-7; tentative D call: TRBD2 (5 bases). Trimming removed 3 bases from V and 6 bases from J, with 15 bases in between. There are 14 residues in the CDR3. Germline CDR1 reads MGHRA; CDR2 reads YSYEKL. The CDR3 DNA reads TGCGCCAGCAGCCACGCCCCACTAGGGCTCGAGCAGTACTTC. This sequence encodes CASSHAPLGLEQYF.

This rearrangement joins TRBV6-1 to TRBJ1-1; no definite D call. Germline CDR1 reads MNHNS; CDR2 reads SASEGT. V gave up 1 base and J gave up 10 bases, with 13 bases separating them. The CDR3 spans 13 residues. The CDR3 here is CASSEVGGGAAFF. The DNA of the CDR3 is TGTGCCAGCAGTGAAGTTGGAGGCGGTGCAGCTTTCTTT.

V is TRBV7-3 and J is TRBJ2-3; D is uncertain. The germline gives CDR1 SGHTA, CDR2 FQGTGA. V lost 5 bases, J lost 6 bases, and 12 bases lay in between. This CDR3 has 13 amino acids. In nucleotides, the CDR3 is TGTGCCAGCAGCGCCTTACCGAGGGATACGCAGTATTTT. Protein sequence: CASSALPRDTQYF.

This chain connects TRBV5-1 to TRBJ2-2; 9 bases agree with TRBD1. V gave up 5 bases and J gave up 0 bases; unmatched junction bases: 5. The germline V gene has CDR1 SGHRS and CDR2 YFSETQ. This CDR3 has 16 amino acids. Here the CDR3 DNA reads TGCGCCAGCAGGACCACAGGGGGCCCGAACACCGGGGAGCTGTTTTTT. This gives the protein CASRTTGGPNTGELFF. The whole variable domain, filled in from reference TRBV5-1 and TRBJ2-2, reads KAGVTQTPRYLIKTRGQQVTLSCSPISGHRSVSWYQQTPGQGLQFLFEYFSETQRNKGNFPGRFSGRQFSNSRSEMNVSTLELGDSALYLCASRTTGGPNTGELFFGEGSRLTVL.

The gene calls are TRBV9 and TRBJ2-7; TRBD2 is a possible D gene (6 bases). The CDR3 covers 16 residues. The germline CDR1 and CDR2 sequences are SGDLS and YYNGEE. V lost 3 bases to trimming and J lost 2 bases, with 18 bases between them. CDR3 DNA sequence: TGTGCCAGCAGCGCTGGAGGGGACGGCTGGCCCTACGAGCAGTACTTC. Its translation: CASSAGGDGWPYEQYF.

The J gene is TRBJ2-7, the V gene TRBV7-8; 9 bases line up with TRBD2. After removal of 5 bases from V and 0 bases from J, the junction contained 8 bases not matched to a gene. Germline V gene lookup returns CDR1 SGHVS and CDR2 FQNEAQ. The CDR3 runs 16 residues. The CDR3 bases are TGTGCCAGCAGCCCTTGGACTAGCGTGAGCTCCTACGAGCAGTACTTC. Translating gives CASSPWTSVSSYEQYF.

This clone was counted at least ten times. This chain joins TRBV6-1 and TRBJ1-1, with D perhaps TRBD1 (5 bases). Trimming stripped 8 bases from V and 4 bases from J, with 8 bases between. The CDR3 is made up of 11 amino acids. Germline V gene lookup returns CDR1 MNHNS and CDR2 SASEGT. The CDR3, as DNA: TGTGCCAGCTCAGGGTTCACTGAAGCTTTCTTT. Its translation is CASSGFTEAFF.

The chain is built from TRBV7-9 and TRBJ2-5, with 9 bases that match TRBD2. Germline values: CDR1 SEHNR, CDR2 FQNEAQ (reference sequence). This CDR3 has 17 residues. The V gene end was trimmed by 0 bases and the J gene end by 5 bases; junction bases not matched to a gene: 10. In DNA form, the CDR3 reads TGTGCCAGCAGCTTAGCGGTCGTAGCGGGGGTTCCGGAGACCCAGTACTTC. This translates into CASSLAVVAGVPETQYF.

This clone was observed once. V gene TRBV9 combines with J gene TRBJ2-3, with D tentatively TRBD1 (5 bases). The V end lost 3 bases, the J end lost 1 base, and 15 bases lay between the germline ends. The CDR3 is 16 amino acids. Per the germline V gene, CDR1 is SGDLS and CDR2 is YYNGEE. The CDR3 DNA reads as TGTGCCAGCAGCGCTACCCATGGGGCGGGCACAGATACGCAGTATTTT. Its protein is CASSATHGAGTDTQYF. Full variable domain (remainder filled in from reference TRBV9 and TRBJ2-3): DSGVTQTPKHLITATGQRVTLRCSPRSGDLSVYWYQQSLDQGLQFLIQYYNGEERAKGNILERFSAQQFPDLHSELNLSSLELGDSALYFCASSATHGAGTDTQYFGPGTRLTVL.

The V and J genes are TRBV27 and TRBJ2-2, with D perhaps TRBD1 (5 bases). Trimming cost V 6 bases and J 1 base, with 6 bases left between them. The CDR3 consists of 13 residues. Germline V gene data show CDR1 as MNHEY and CDR2 as SMNVEV (reference sequence). The CDR3 protein is CASRGQNTGELFF. The CDR3 DNA reads as TGTGCCAGCAGGGGGCAGAACACCGGGGAGCTGTTTTTT.

V and J are TRBV21-1 and TRBJ1-6. TRBV21-1 is a recognized pseudogene. The length of the CDR3 is 14 residues. CDR3 bases: TGTGCCAGCAGCCGGGAGCGGGTGGACTCACCCCTCCACTTT. Protein: CASSRERVDSPLHF.

The chain has TRBV2 and TRBJ2-3, with 7 bases matching TRBD2. Trimming took 6 bases from V and 5 from J; bases not matched to a gene: 8. The CDR3 totals 14 residues. Per germline, CDR1 SNHLY and CDR2 FYNNEI. The CDR3, as DNA: TGTGCCAGCAGAGTTACGGGACTACGAGATACGCAGTATTTT. It translates to CASRVTGLRDTQYF.

This clone was observed a handful of times. This sequence joins TRBV6-5 and TRBJ1-2; D remains unclear. The V end lost 8 bases, the J end lost 1 base, and 17 bases lay between the germline ends. The CDR3 sequence is 15 residues long. Per the germline V gene, CDR1 is MNHEY and CDR2 is SVGAGI. The CDR3 nucleotides are TGTGCCAGCGGGTTCGCGGGAAACAATAACTATGGCTACACCTTC. It yields the protein CASGFAGNNNYGYTF.

This clone has just a few counts. This chain joins TRBV7-8 and TRBJ2-7; D unresolved. The CDR3 has 11 residues. Germline assignment: CDR1 SGHVS and CDR2 FQNEAQ. Trimming removed 4 bases at V and 5 bases at J, with 6 bases between. The CDR3 DNA is TGTGCCAGCAGCTACATGAACGAGCAGTACTTC. This gives the protein CASSYMNEQYF.

This clone was seen more than once but under ten times. The rearrangement joins TRBV7-3 to TRBJ2-2, with 8 nucleotides matching TRBD2. V was clipped by 5 bases and J by 6 bases; unmatched bases: 14. This CDR3 has 17 amino acids. Germline CDR1 and CDR2: SGHTA and FQGTGA. The CDR3 region has the DNA TGTGCCAGCAGCCCACTTATATACGGAGCGGGAGCCGGGGAGCTGTTTTTT. This encodes CASSPLIYGAGAGELFF. The whole variable domain, filled in from reference TRBV7-3 and TRBJ2-2, reads GAGVSQTPSNKVTEKGKYVELRCDPISGHTALYWYRQSLGQGPEFLIYFQGTGAADDSGLPNDRFFAVRPEGSVSTLKIQRTERGDSAVYLCASSPLIYGAGAGELFFGEGSRLTVL.

The V call is TRBV4-1, the J call TRBJ2-7, with 8 positions matching TRBD1. V gave up 0 bases and J gave up 6 bases; unmatched junction bases: 13. The CDR3 is made up of 17 amino acids. Germline lookup yields CDR1 MGHRA and CDR2 YSYEKL. The CDR3 bases are TGCGCCAGCAGCCAAGATCCCGTAGGGGACAGGTGGCCCGAGCAGTACTTC. As protein: CASSQDPVGDRWPEQYF.

This clone has more than one count but fewer than ten. The chain is built from TRBV7-3 and TRBJ2-1; no definite D call. CDR1 SGHTA and CDR2 FQGTGA come from the germline V gene. The length of the CDR3 is 13 residues. Trimming removed 1 base from V and 5 bases from J, with 6 bases in between. The CDR3 region is CASSLNGHNEQFF. The CDR3 nucleotides read TGTGCCAGCAGCTTAAATGGGCACAATGAGCAGTTCTTC.

The chain carries TRBV27 and TRBJ2-5, with D tentatively TRBD2 (7 bases). The CDR3 runs 19 residues. Germline lookup yields CDR1 MNHEY and CDR2 SMNVEV (reference sequence). The V and J ends lost 2 bases and 0 bases respectively, with 22 bases between them. CDR3 in amino acids: CASSLKGGWGRANQETQYF. CDR3 coding DNA: TGTGCCAGCAGTTTAAAGGGGGGGTGGGGCAGGGCCAACCAAGAGACCCAGTACTTC.

This chain uses TRBV4-1 with TRBJ1-4; TRBD1 agrees at 8 bases. CDR1 is MGHRA, CDR2 YSYEKL, per germline. The junction had 4 bases not matched to a gene; V was cut back by 4 bases and J by 6 bases. The CDR3 is made up of 14 amino acids. The CDR3 DNA is TGCGCCAGCAGCCGGACAGGGAGGGATGAAAAACTGTTTTTT. It specifies CASSRTGRDEKLFF.

This clone was picked up one time. The chain employs TRBV21-1 and TRBJ2-7; the DNA was not compared with TRBD2, the D call given in the table. TRBV21-1 is tagged as a pseudogene. The CDR3 totals 18 residues. CDR3 loop: CASSKDGLAGFRPYEQYF. In nucleotides, the CDR3 is TGTGCCAGCAGCAAAGATGGCCTAGCGGGATTTAGGCCCTACGAGCAGTACTTC.

The genes are TRBV7-6 and TRBJ2-2, with 9 bases that match TRBD2. This CDR3 has 21 amino acids. Germline-derived CDR1 and CDR2 are SGHVS and FNYEAQ. J was trimmed by 0 bases and V by 1 base; bases with no gene match: 15. This chain's CDR3 is CASSLVVRTSAHGPNTGELFF. DNA of the CDR3: TGTGCCAGCAGCTTAGTAGTTCGGACTAGCGCCCATGGTCCGAACACCGGGGAGCTGTTTTTT.

This clone appeared once. V usage is TRBV7-9 and J usage is TRBJ2-7; 7 nucleotides match TRBD2. CDR3 length: 15 residues. V shed 3 bases and J 9 bases; nucleotides not matched to a gene: 14. The V gene's germline CDR1 is SEHNR and CDR2 FQNEAQ (reference sequence). Written as DNA, the CDR3 is TGTGCCAGCAGCTTTGAAAGCGGGACCAGGGATGGGCAGTACTTC. Translating it yields CASSFESGTRDGQYF.